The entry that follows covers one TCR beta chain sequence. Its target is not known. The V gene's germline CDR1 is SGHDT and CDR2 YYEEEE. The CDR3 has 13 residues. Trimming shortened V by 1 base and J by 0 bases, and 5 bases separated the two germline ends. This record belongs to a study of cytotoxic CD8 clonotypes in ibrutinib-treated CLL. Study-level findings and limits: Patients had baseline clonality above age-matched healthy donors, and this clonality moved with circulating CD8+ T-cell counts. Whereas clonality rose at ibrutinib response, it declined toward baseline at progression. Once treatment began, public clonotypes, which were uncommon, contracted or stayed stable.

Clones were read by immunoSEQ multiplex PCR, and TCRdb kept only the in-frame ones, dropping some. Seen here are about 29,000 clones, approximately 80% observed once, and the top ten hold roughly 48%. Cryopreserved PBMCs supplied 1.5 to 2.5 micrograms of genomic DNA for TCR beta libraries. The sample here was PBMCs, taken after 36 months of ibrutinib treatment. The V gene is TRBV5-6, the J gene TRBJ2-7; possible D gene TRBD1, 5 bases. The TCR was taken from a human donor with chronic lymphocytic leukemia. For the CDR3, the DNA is TGTGCCAGCAGCTTGCAGGGCTCCTACGAGCAGTACTTC. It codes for CASSLQGSYEQYF.